This TCR beta chain was sequenced for a study of OX40 agonist ivuxolimab in advanced cancers. For context, the study as a whole: Ivuxolimab was a fully human IgG2 agonistic monoclonal antibody targeting the costimulatory receptor OX40 (CD134). Intravenous ivuxolimab was administered to patients every 2 weeks at six dose levels: 0.01, 0.1, 0.3, 1.5, 3 and 10 mg/kg. Of the 50 or so patients in dose escalation, 19 had hepatocellular carcinoma, about 15 had melanoma, 9 had renal cell carcinoma and 9 had head and neck cancer. In the dose-escalation cohort, 82.7% of patients were male, and the mean age was around 60 years, with a range of roughly 23 to 85. Patients were allowed to have had prior anti-PD-1, anti-PD-L1 or anti-CTLA-4 therapy, and approximately 40% of the dose-escalation patients had been treated with checkpoint inhibitors. Three dose-escalation patients achieved partial responses, one with hepatocellular carcinoma and two with cutaneous melanoma. The purpose of peripheral TCRbeta sequencing was to test whether ivuxolimab changed TCR sequence diversity and led to clonal T-cell expansion. The paper covers the monotherapy dose-escalation part of the phase I ivuxolimab trial, which included N = 52 patients. Broad study findings and their caveats: Low levels of normalized T-cell clonal expansion were also shown by some nonresponding patients. The antigen specificity of the peripheral T cells that underwent clonal expansion was not determined. In the 0.1-3.0 mg/kg groups, partial responders had among the lowest normalized peripheral clonal expansion, particularly in CD8+ T cells. On average, CD8+ T cells showed more expanded clones than CD4+ T cells after ivuxolimab. Clonal expansion of both CD4+ and CD8+ blood T cells was observed from baseline to week 6 at doses 0.1 to 3.0 mg/kg.

Regarding this clone: Its antigen remains undetermined. No qualities accompany the bases; no much larger clone lies one base away.

Genomic DNA was extracted from sorted cells for sequencing of the TCRbeta CDR3 region. The immunoSEQ Assay was used to sequence the TCRbeta CDR3 regions. The immuneACCESS repertoire file appears here via TCRdb, limited to in-frame rearrangements. These files lack a portion of the clones; in checked studies, under half of the deficit traces to unresolved V genes, and the cause of the others is not known. This sample has approximately 70,000 clones in its table, and around 94% of those were observed once. The ten largest account for less than 20% of the sample. Patients with autoimmune disease history or receiving systemic immunosuppression were excluded from the trial. In every dose cohort, peripheral blood was drawn for TCR sequencing at baseline, cycle 4 day 1, and cycle 7 day 1. The samples were taken from a phase I, first-in-human, multicenter, open-label dose-escalation trial of ivuxolimab. Adults with locally advanced or metastatic melanoma, renal cell carcinoma, hepatocellular carcinoma or head and neck squamous cell carcinoma were enrolled in the trial. Before TCR sequencing, CD4+ T cells and CD8+ T cells were sorted from peripheral blood as separate populations.

The sequenced sample was CD4+ or CD8+ T cells sorted from blood, obtained in a trial of the OX40 agonist ivuxolimab. This TCR derives from an adult with an advanced solid tumor such as melanoma, head and neck, liver or kidney cancer.

The DNA sequence is TGTGCCAGCAGCTTAGGTTCAGGGCAGATATACGAGCAGTACTTC. This is translated as CASSLGSGQIYEQYF. Recombination joined TRBV7-9 with TRBJ2-7; the D gene is perhaps TRBD1, on 5 matching bases. The CDR3, from cysteine to phenylalanine, totals 15 residues. Of all the DNA, just the CDR3 is kept, 45 bases in frame from base 1. Looking up the germline V gene (reference sequence) yields CDR1 SEHNR and CDR2 FQNEAQ. V was cut back by 1 base and J by 4 bases, leaving a gap of 14 bases between them.